This T cell receptor beta chain emerged from a study of post-analysis software for immune sequencing data. Study in general: Patients had relapsing-remitting, secondary progressive or progressive-relapsing multiple sclerosis; some lacked subtype.

General observations from the study: Controls showed significantly higher normalized Chao1 diversity than did multiple sclerosis patients. A few TRBV segments appeared more often in patients than in controls, and TRBV5-6, TRBV5-1 and TRBV20-1 were among these.

The TCR beta cDNA libraries carried unique molecular identifiers. A single record per CDR3 protein comes from TCRdb applying MiXCR to the PCR reads. The table has hundreds of thousands of distinct CDR3 sequences, about 60% seen once. Deletions cut 2 bases from V and 8 bases from J, with 13 bases between. This CDR3 has 13 residues. CDR1 is DFQATT and CDR2 is SNEGSKA in the germline V gene (reference sequence). This clonotype was counted a few times. What it recognizes is unknown. The chain joins TRBV20-1 to TRBJ2-1; unclear D gene. This receptor was identified in a girl aged 2 to 10 with multiple sclerosis. Specimen: blood. DNA for the CDR3: TGCAGTGCTAGACCCCCGGGTGGGGATGAGCAGTTCTTC. Translation: CSARPPGGDEQFF.